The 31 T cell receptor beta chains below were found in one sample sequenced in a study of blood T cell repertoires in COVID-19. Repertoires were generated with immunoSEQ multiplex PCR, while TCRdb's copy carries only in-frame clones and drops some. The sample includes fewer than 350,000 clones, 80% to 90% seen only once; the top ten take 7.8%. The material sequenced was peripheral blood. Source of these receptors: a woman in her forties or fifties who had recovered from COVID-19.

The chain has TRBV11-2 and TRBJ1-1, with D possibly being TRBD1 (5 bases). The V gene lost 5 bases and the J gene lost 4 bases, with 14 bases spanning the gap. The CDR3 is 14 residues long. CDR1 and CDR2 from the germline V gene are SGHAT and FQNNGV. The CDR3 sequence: CASSPPGRGTEAFF. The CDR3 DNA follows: TGTGCCAGCAGCCCACCTGGGAGGGGCACTGAAGCTTTCTTT.

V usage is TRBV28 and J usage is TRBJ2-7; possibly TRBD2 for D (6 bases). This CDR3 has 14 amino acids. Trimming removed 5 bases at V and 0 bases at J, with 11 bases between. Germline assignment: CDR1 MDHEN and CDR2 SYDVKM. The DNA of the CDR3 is TGTGCCAGCAGTACCGGGAGAAACTCCTACGAGCAGTACTTC. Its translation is CASSTGRNSYEQYF.

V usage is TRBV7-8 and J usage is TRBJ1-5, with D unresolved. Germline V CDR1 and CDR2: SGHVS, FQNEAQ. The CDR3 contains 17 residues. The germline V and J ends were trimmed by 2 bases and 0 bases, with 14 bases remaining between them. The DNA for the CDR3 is TGTGCCAGCAGCTTAACCCCCCCAGGATATAGCAATCAGCCCCAGCATTTT. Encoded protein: CASSLTPPGYSNQPQHF.

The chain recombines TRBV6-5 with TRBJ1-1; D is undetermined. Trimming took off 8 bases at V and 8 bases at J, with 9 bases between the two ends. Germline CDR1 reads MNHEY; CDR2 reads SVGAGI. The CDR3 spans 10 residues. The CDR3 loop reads CASGSMEAFF. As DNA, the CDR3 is TGTGCCAGCGGGAGTATGGAAGCTTTCTTT.

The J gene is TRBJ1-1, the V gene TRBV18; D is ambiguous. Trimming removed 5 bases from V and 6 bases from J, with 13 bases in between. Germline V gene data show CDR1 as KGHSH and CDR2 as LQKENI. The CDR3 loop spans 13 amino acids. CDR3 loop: CASSKELAAEAFF. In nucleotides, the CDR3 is TGTGCCAGCTCAAAAGAATTAGCGGCTGAAGCTTTCTTT.

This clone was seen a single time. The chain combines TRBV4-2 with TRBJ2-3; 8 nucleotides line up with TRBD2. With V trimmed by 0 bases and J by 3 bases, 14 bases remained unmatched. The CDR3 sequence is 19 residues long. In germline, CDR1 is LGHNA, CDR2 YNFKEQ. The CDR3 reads CASSQEIIGRAFSTDTQYF. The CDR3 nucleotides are TGTGCCAGCAGCCAAGAAATAATCGGGAGGGCTTTTAGTACAGATACGCAGTATTTT.

CDR3 in DNA: TGTGCCAGCAGCCCAGTCAGGGGCCGGCAAGCTTTCTTT. Protein product: CASSPVRGRQAFF. V and J are TRBV9 and TRBJ1-1; D is perhaps TRBD1 (6 bases). Germline V gene sequence: CDR1 SGDLS, CDR2 YYNGEE. The CDR3 is 13 amino acids. With 4 bases removed from V and 9 bases from J, the gap between germline ends came to 16 bases.

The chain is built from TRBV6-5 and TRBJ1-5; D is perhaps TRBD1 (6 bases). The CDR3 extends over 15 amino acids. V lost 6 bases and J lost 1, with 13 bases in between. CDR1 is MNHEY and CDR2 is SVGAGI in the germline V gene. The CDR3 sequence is CASSPQGVSNQPQHF. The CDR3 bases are TGTGCCAGCAGCCCACAGGGAGTAAGCAATCAGCCCCAGCATTTT.

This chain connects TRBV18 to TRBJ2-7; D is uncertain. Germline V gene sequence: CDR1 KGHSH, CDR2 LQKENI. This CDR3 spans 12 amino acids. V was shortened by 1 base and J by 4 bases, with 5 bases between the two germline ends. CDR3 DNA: TGTGCCAGCTCACCACGGCAGTACGAGCAGTACTTC. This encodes CASSPRQYEQYF.

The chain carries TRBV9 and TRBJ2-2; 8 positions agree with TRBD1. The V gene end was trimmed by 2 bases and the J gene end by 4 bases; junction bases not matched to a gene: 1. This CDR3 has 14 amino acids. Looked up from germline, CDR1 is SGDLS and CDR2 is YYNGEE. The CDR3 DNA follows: TGTGCCAGCAGCGTGACAGGGGCCACCGGGGAGCTGTTTTTT. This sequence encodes CASSVTGATGELFF. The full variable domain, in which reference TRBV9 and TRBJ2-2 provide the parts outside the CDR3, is DSGVTQTPKHLITATGQRVTLRCSPRSGDLSVYWYQQSLDQGLQFLIQYYNGEERAKGNILERFSAQQFPDLHSELNLSSLELGDSALYFCASSVTGATGELFFGEGSRLTVL.

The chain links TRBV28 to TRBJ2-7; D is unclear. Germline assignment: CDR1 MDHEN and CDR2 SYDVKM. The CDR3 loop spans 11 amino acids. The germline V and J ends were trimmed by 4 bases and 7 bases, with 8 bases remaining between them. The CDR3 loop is CASSSRWEQYF. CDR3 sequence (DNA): TGTGCCAGCAGTTCCCGGTGGGAGCAGTACTTC.

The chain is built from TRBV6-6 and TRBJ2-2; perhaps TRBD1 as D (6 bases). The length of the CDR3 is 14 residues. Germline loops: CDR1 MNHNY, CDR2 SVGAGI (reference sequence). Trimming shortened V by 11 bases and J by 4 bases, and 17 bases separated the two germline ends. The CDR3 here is CAANTDRLTGELFF. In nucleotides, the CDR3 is TGTGCCGCCAACACCGACAGGCTCACCGGGGAGCTGTTTTTT.

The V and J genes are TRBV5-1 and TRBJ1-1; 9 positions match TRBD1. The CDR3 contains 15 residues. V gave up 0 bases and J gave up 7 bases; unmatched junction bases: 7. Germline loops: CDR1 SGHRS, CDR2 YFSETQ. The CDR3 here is CASSLDSGTGSEAFF. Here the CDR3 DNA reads TGCGCCAGCAGCTTGGACTCTGGGACAGGGAGTGAAGCTTTCTTT.

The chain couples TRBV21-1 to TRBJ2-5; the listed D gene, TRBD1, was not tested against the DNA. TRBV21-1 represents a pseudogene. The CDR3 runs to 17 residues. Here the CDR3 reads CASSKEDRANPGETQYF. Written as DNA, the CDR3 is TGTGCCAGCAGCAAAGAAGACAGGGCCAATCCCGGGGAGACCCAGTACTTC.

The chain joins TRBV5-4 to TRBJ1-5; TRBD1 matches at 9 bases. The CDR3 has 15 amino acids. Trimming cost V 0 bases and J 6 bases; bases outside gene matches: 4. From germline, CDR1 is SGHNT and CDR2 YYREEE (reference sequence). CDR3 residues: CASSLGTGAGQPQHF. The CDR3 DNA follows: TGTGCCAGCAGCTTGGGGACAGGGGCAGGTCAGCCCCAGCATTTT.

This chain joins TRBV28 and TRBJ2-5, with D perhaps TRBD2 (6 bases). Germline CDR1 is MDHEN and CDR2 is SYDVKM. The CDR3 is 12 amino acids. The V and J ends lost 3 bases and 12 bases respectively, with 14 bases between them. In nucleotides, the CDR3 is TGTGCCAGCAGTTTTCGGGACTCCTTGAAGTACTTC. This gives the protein CASSFRDSLKYF.

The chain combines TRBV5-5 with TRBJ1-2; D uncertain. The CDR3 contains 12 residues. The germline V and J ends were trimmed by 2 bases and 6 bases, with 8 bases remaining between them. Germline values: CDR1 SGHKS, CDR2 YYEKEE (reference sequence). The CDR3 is CASSFFENGYTF. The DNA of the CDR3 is TGTGCCAGCAGCTTCTTCGAGAATGGCTACACCTTC.

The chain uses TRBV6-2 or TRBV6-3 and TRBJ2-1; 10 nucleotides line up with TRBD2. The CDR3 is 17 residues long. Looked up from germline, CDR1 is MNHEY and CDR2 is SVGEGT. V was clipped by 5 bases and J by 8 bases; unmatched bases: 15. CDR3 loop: CASSNRPAGGSSDEQFF. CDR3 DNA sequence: TGTGCCAGCAGTAACAGACCAGCGGGAGGGAGTTCTGATGAGCAGTTCTTC.

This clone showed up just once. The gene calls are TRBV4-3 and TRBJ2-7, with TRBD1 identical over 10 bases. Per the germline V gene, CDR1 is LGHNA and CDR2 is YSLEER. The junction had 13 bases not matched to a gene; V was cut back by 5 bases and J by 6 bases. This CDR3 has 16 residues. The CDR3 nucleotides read TGCGCCAGCAGCGAACCGGGACAGGGGTTTCGGCTCGAGCAGTACTTC. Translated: CASSEPGQGFRLEQYF.

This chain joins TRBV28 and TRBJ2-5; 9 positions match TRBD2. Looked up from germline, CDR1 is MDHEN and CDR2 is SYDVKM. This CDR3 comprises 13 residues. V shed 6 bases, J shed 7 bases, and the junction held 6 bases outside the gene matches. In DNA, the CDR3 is TGTGCCAGCAGGATGGGACTAGCCGGGACCCAGTACTTC. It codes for CASRMGLAGTQYF.

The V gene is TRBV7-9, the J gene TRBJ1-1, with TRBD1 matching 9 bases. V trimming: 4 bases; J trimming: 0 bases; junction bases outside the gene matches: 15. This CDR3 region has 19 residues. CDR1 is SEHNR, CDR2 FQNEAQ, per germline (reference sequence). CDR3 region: CASSSSWAGQGRVNTEAFF. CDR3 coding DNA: TGTGCCAGCAGCTCATCCTGGGCGGGACAGGGAAGGGTGAACACTGAAGCTTTCTTT. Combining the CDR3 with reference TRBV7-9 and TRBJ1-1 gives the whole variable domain DTGVSQNPRHKITKRGQNVTFRCDPISEHNRLYWYRQTLGQGPEFLTYFQNEAQLEKSRLLSDRFSAERPKGSFSTLEIQRTEQGDSAMYLCASSSSWAGQGRVNTEAFFGQGTRLTVV.

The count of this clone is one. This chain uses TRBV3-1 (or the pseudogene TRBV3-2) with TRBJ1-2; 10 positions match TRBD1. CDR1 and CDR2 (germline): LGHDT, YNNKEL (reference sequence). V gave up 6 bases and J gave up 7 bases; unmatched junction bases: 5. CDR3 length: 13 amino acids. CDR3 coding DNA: TGTGCCAGCAGTCCCCGGGACAGGGGTGGCTACACCTTC. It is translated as CASSPRDRGGYTF.

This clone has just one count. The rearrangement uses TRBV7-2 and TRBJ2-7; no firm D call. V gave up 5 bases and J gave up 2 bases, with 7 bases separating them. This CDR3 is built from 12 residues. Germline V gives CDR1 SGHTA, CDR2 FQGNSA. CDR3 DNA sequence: TGTGCCAGCAGCCTTTTTACCTACGAGCAGTACTTC. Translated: CASSLFTYEQYF.

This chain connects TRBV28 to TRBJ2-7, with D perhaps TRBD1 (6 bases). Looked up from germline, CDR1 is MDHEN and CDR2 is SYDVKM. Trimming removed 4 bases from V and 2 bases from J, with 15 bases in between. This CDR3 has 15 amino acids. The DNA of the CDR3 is TGTGCCAGCAGTTCCCCGGGACAAATTACCTACGAGCAGTACTTC. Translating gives CASSSPGQITYEQYF. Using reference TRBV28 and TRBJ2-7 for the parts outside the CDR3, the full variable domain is DVKVTQSSRYLVKRTGEKVFLECVQDMDHENMFWYRQDPGLGLRLIYFSYDVKMKEKGDIPEGYSVSREKKERFSLILESASTNQTSMYLCASSSPGQITYEQYFGPGTRLTVT.

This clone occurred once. CDR3: CAISDWASGRAYNEQFF. The DNA of the CDR3 is TGTGCCATCAGTGACTGGGCTAGCGGGAGGGCCTACAATGAGCAGTTCTTC. The V call is TRBV10-3, the J call TRBJ2-1; 12 positions agree with TRBD2. This CDR3 is 17 amino acids long. Per the germline V gene, CDR1 is ENHRY and CDR2 is SYGVKD. Losses at the gene ends were 3 bases for V and 2 bases for J; bases not matched to a gene: 5.

The CDR3 is CASSLLSGRNTEAFF. In nucleotides, the CDR3 is TGCGCCAGCAGCTTGTTATCAGGGCGGAACACTGAAGCTTTCTTT. V is TRBV5-1 and J is TRBJ1-1; D perhaps matches TRBD1 (5 bases). The CDR3 is 15 residues long. Germline loops: CDR1 SGHRS, CDR2 YFSETQ. The V gene lost 1 base and the J gene lost 1 base, with 11 bases spanning the gap.

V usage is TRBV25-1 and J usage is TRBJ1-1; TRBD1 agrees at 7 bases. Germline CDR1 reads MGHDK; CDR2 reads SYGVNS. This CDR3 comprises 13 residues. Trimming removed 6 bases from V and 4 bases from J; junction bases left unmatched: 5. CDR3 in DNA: TGTGCCAGCAGGACAGGGTTGGGCACTGAAGCTTTCTTT. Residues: CASRTGLGTEAFF.

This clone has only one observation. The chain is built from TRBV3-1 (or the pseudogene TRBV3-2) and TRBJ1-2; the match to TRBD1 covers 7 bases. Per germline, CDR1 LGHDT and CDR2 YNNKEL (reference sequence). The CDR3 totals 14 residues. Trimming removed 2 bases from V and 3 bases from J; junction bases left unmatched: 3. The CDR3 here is CASSQQGVDYGYTF. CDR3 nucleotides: TGTGCCAGCAGCCAACAGGGGGTCGACTATGGCTACACCTTC.

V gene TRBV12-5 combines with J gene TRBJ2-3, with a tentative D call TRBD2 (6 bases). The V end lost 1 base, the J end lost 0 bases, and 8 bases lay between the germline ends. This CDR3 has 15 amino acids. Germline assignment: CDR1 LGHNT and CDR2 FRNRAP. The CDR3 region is CASGLGSGSTDTQYF. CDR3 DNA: TGTGCTAGTGGTTTGGGTAGCGGCAGCACAGATACGCAGTATTTT. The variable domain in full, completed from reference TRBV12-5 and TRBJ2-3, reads DARVTQTPRHKVTEMGQEVTMRCQPILGHNTVFWYRQTMMQGLELLAYFRNRAPLDDSGMPKDRFSAEMPDATLATLKIQPSEPRDSAVYFCASGLGSGSTDTQYFGPGTRLTVL.

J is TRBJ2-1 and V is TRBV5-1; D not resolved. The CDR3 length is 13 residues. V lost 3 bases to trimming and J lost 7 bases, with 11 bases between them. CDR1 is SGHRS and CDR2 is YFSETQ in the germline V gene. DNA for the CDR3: TGCGCCAGCAGCTCCTATCCTGAAAATGAGCAGTTCTTC. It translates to CASSSYPENEQFF.

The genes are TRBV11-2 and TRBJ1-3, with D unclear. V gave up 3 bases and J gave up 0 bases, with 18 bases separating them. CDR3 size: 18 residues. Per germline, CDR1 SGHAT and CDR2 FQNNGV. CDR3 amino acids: CASSFLSRRLDSGNTIYF. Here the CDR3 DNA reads TGTGCCAGCAGCTTTCTTTCGCGTAGACTCGACTCTGGAAACACCATATATTTT.